This TCR beta chain was identified during a study of T cell responses to AZD1222 COVID-19 vaccine. Findings and limits, study-wide: At baseline, just five to seven AZD1222 recipients tested seropositive. Receipt of two AZD1222 doses was followed by a rise in Spike-specific TCR breadth and depth. Vaccine-related CD4 TCRs covered spike, predominating at 160-218 and 743-854. Clonal diversity may have been underestimated, and the donors were mostly white British, with more females than males.

This clone was observed once. Its matching antigen is unknown. Data came from immunoSEQ multiplex PCR; TCRdb stores just in-frame clones and leaves some out. The sample consists of roughly 160,000 clones, roughly nine tenths of them appearing once. The CDR3 runs 15 residues. V shed 3 bases and J 2 bases; nucleotides not matched to a gene: 1. Germline lookup yields CDR1 LNHDA and CDR2 SQIVND (reference sequence). Source: peripheral blood, taken on day 0 of MenACWY control vaccination. The V and J genes are TRBV19 and TRBJ1-4; 9 positions match TRBD1. The sequence came from an adult in good health. CDR3 protein: CASSIDRGTNEKLFF. The DNA of the CDR3 is TGTGCCAGTAGTATTGACAGGGGGACTAATGAAAAACTGTTTTTT.